The source of this TCR beta chain is a study of OX40 agonist ivuxolimab in advanced cancers. This table comes from immunoSEQ multiplex PCR, and its TCRdb copy is limited to in-frame clones, with some not included. The table includes around 27,000 clones, around 80% detected once. Germline loops: CDR1 MNHNS, CDR2 SASEGT. This CDR3 is 13 amino acids long. Unmatched junction bases numbered 6, after V lost 10 bases and J lost 0 bases. The clonotype originates from an adult with an advanced solid tumor such as melanoma, head and neck, liver or kidney cancer. The chain carries TRBV6-1 and TRBJ2-7; 7 bases line up with TRBD1. Sequencing was performed on CD4+ or CD8+ T cells sorted from blood, taken in a trial of the OX40 agonist ivuxolimab. CDR3 sequence: CATRTGSSYEQYF. The DNA of the CDR3 is TGTGCCACCAGGACAGGTAGCTCCTACGAGCAGTACTTC.